Listed below are T cell receptor beta chains from one sample, sequenced in a study of cytomegalovirus exposure and HLA in healthy donors. TCRdb's copy holds only in-frame clones and misses some; the assay was immunoSEQ multiplex PCR. The sample includes about 220,000 clones, around 80% of them seen just once. Sequencing was carried out using PBMCs. The receptors shown here come from a woman aged 25 to 39 in good health and CMV-seropositive. Both conserved end residues are part of each CDR3. Fields, in order: V gene, clone size, J gene, D gene, CDR3 DNA, CDR3 protein. A D gene is named only where the DNA matches it firmly. Clone size appears in some rows only: once, few, many, or a class for an expanded clone.

V: TRBV9; size: NA; J: TRBJ1-2; D: TRBD1; DNA: TGTGCCTCAGGGGGGGCGCGTGGCTACACCTTC; CDR3: CASGGARGYTF
V: TRBV30; size: NA; J: TRBJ1-1; D: TRBD1; DNA: TGTGCCTGGAGTGACACGACCGGGACAGGGTCTGAAGCTTTCTTT; CDR3: CAWSDTTGTGSEAFF
V: TRBV6-1; size: NA; J: TRBJ2-7; D: NA; DNA: TGTGCCAGCAGTGAGGAGGAGGGGGCTTTCTACGAGCAGTACTTC; CDR3: CASSEEEGAFYEQYF
V: TRBV30; size: NA; J: TRBJ1-1; D: NA; DNA: TGTGCCTGGAGTGTACCGATACAGGGTTCGGGCACTGAAGCTTTCTTT; CDR3: CAWSVPIQGSGTEAFF
V: TRBV27; size: once; J: TRBJ2-3; D: TRBD1; DNA: TGTGCCAGCAGTCCACTAGGACAGGCAGATACGCAGTATTTT; CDR3: CASSPLGQADTQYF
V: TRBV4-1; size: few; J: TRBJ1-2; D: NA; DNA: TGCGCCAGCAGCCAGCTGGGCCGCAGTGGCTACACCTTC; CDR3: CASSQLGRSGYTF
V: TRBV4-2; size: NA; J: TRBJ1-5; D: NA; DNA: TGTGCCAGCAGCCGATCGGGCCTGGCGGGGGGGGCTGATCAGCCCCAGCATTTT; CDR3: CASSRSGLAGGADQPQHF
V: TRBV9; size: NA; J: TRBJ1-5; D: NA; DNA: TGTGCCAGCAGCAAGGGGGTCAATCAGCCCCAGCATTTT; CDR3: CASSKGVNQPQHF
V: TRBV28; size: many; J: TRBJ2-1; D: NA; DNA: TGTGCCAGCAGTCCAGGACAGTTCTCCTACAATGAGCAGTTCTTC; CDR3: CASSPGQFSYNEQFF
V: TRBV7-9; size: NA; J: TRBJ2-7; D: NA; DNA: TGTGCCAGCAGCCCCCTTTCCCTCTCCTACGAGCAGTACTTC; CDR3: CASSPLSLSYEQYF
V: TRBV29-1; size: NA; J: TRBJ2-7; D: NA; DNA: TGCAGCGTTCGCCTTTATGGATACGAGCAGTACTTC; CDR3: CSVRLYGYEQYF
V: TRBV29-1; size: NA; J: TRBJ2-2; D: TRBD1; DNA: TGCAGCGTTGAGGGGACAGGTACCGGGGAGCTGTTTTTT; CDR3: CSVEGTGTGELFF
V: TRBV29-1; size: NA; J: TRBJ2-6; D: TRBD1; DNA: TGCAGCGTTGTAGGGTCAGGGGGCGCAGTTGGGGCCAACGTCCTGACTTTC; CDR3: CSVVGSGGAVGANVLTF
V: TRBV30; size: NA; J: TRBJ2-3; D: TRBD2; DNA: TGTGCCTGGAGTTCGCTTAGGGCTCCTAGCGGGGGCCGTAAGTATTTT; CDR3: CAWSSLRAPSGGRKYF
V: TRBV29-1; size: NA; J: TRBJ2-1; D: NA; DNA: TGCAGCGCCGAGGGCGGGGCTACTTCCTACAATGAGCAGTTCTTC; CDR3: CSAEGGATSYNEQFF
V: TRBV21-1; size: NA; J: TRBJ1-5; D: NA; DNA: TGTGCCAGCAGCAAAGGGGACGGAACCACTTATAGCAATCAGCCCCAGCATTTT; CDR3: CASSKGDGTTYSNQPQHF
V: TRBV5-1; size: NA; J: TRBJ2-5; D: NA; DNA: TGCGCCAGCACAAACCCGAGCTTAGAGACCCAGTACTTC; CDR3: CASTNPSLETQYF
V: TRBV29-1; size: NA; J: TRBJ1-1; D: NA; DNA: TGCAGCGTTGGGGTGGGGAACACTGAAGCTTTCTTT; CDR3: CSVGVGNTEAFF
V: TRBV5-4; size: NA; J: TRBJ1-3; D: NA; DNA: TGTGCCAGCAGCCAGTACTCTGGAAACACCATATATTTT; CDR3: CASSQYSGNTIYF
V: TRBV10-1; size: NA; J: TRBJ2-3; D: TRBD2; DNA: TGCGCCAGCAGTCCCGGGACTAGCCGCACAGATACGCAGTATTTT; CDR3: CASSPGTSRTDTQYF
V: TRBV4-1; size: NA; J: TRBJ2-1; D: NA; DNA: TGCGCCAGCAGCCAAGAATATTTAAGGAGGGAGCAGTTCTTC; CDR3: CASSQEYLRREQFF
V: TRBV5-1; size: NA; J: TRBJ1-2; D: TRBD1; DNA: TGCGCCAGCAGCTTTTCCGGGACAGACTATGGCTACACCTTC; CDR3: CASSFSGTDYGYTF
V: TRBV5-6; size: NA; J: TRBJ2-7; D: NA; DNA: TGTGCCAGCAGCTTTATCAACGCTGAGCAGTACTTC; CDR3: CASSFINAEQYF
V: TRBV27; size: NA; J: TRBJ2-7; D: NA; DNA: TGTGCCAGCAGTTATGGGCAGAATTACGAGCAGTACTTC; CDR3: CASSYGQNYEQYF
V: TRBV20-1; size: NA; J: TRBJ1-2; D: NA; DNA: TGCAGTGGAAGATCGGACTATGGCTACACCTTC; CDR3: CSGRSDYGYTF
V: TRBV7-9; size: NA; J: TRBJ2-7; D: TRBD1; DNA: TGTGCCAGCAGCTCATTCAGGGGGAGAAACGAGCAGTACTTC; CDR3: CASSSFRGRNEQYF
V: TRBV6-5; size: NA; J: TRBJ1-1; D: NA; DNA: TGTGCCAGCAGTTACAGATTGGGGGAAACTGAAGCTTTCTTT; CDR3: CASSYRLGETEAFF
V: TRBV6-5; size: NA; J: TRBJ2-3; D: NA; DNA: TGTGCCAGCTGGGGTGCAGATACGCAGTATTTT; CDR3: CASWGADTQYF
V: TRBV30; size: NA; J: TRBJ2-1; D: TRBD1; DNA: TGTGCCCTCACAGGGGGCGAATACGGTGAGCAGTTCTTC; CDR3: CALTGGEYGEQFF
V: TRBV18; size: NA; J: TRBJ1-5; D: NA; DNA: TGTGCCAGCTCACTAGGTGGGGGCAGGGATGGCAATCAGCCCCAGCATTTT; CDR3: CASSLGGGRDGNQPQHF
V: TRBV2; size: NA; J: TRBJ1-5; D: NA; DNA: TGTGCCAGCAGGGGGGAGTCTGCGCAGCCCCAGCATTTT; CDR3: CASRGESAQPQHF
V: TRBV30; size: NA; J: TRBJ2-1; D: NA; DNA: TGTGCCTGGAGCTTCACAGGGCCTAAAGATCCGGCCTACAATGAGCAGTTCTTC; CDR3: CAWSFTGPKDPAYNEQFF
V: TRBV7-9; size: NA; J: TRBJ2-1; D: NA; DNA: TGTGCCAGCAGCCTTGAGCCAAAAGAACAGTTCTTC; CDR3: CASSLEPKEQFF
V: TRBV30; size: NA; J: TRBJ1-5; D: NA; DNA: TGTGCCTGTTCAGGGGCCCGGGACTCAACCGTAGGCAATCAGCCCCAGCATTTT; CDR3: CACSGARDSTVGNQPQHF
V: TRBV29-1; size: few; J: TRBJ1-5; D: NA; DNA: TGCAGCGCTGTCCAGCAGGGTCAGCCCCAGCATTTT; CDR3: CSAVQQGQPQHF
V: TRBV30; size: NA; J: TRBJ1-2; D: NA; DNA: TGTGCCTGGAGTGTCCCTTTTCGGTATGGCTACACCTTC; CDR3: CAWSVPFRYGYTF
V: TRBV28; size: NA; J: TRBJ1-2; D: NA; DNA: TGTGCCGCCGGGGAGAACTATGGCTACACCTTC; CDR3: CAAGENYGYTF